This T cell receptor (beta chain) derives from a study of T-cell memory formation after mild COVID-19. Note on this clonotype: Its antigen is as yet unknown.

General observations from the study: CD4+ contracting clones lay mainly in CM and EM, CD8+ ones in EMRA. The finding that pre-infection memory included some responding clones suggested that cross-reactive memory joined.

TCRdb analysed the 5' RACE reads with MiXCR anew, one entry per CDR3 protein. The sample yields fewer than 350,000 distinct CDR3 sequences, roughly 18% seen once. This CDR3 is built from 14 residues. Germline V gives CDR1 MNHEY, CDR2 SMNVEV (reference sequence). Trimming pared 3 bases from V and 0 bases from J, leaving 8 bases between. What was sequenced was PBMCs or a T cell subset sorted from them (not recorded which). The rearrangement joins TRBV27 to TRBJ1-1; D call uncertain. The sequence derives from a man aged 18 to 29 who had mild COVID-19 (a few samples of this study predate the infection). Cell type and time point are not known. The CDR3, as DNA: TGTGCCAGCAGTTTGAGAAGCGTGAACACTGAAGCTTTCTTT. It yields the protein CASSLRSVNTEAFF.